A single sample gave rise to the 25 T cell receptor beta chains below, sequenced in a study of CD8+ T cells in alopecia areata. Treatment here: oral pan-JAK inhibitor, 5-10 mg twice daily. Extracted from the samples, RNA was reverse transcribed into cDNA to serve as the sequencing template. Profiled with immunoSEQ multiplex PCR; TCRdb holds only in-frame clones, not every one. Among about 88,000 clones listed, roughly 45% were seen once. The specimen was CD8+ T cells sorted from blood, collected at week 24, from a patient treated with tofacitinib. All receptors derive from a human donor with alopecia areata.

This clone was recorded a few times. CDR3 in DNA: TGTGCCAGCAGTTTAATCGGCGGGAGCCCTCAAGAGACCCAGTACTTC. Its protein is CASSLIGGSPQETQYF. The rearrangement links TRBV7-2 to TRBJ2-5; 7 bases map to TRBD2. Germline CDR1 reads SGHTA; CDR2 reads FQGNSA. Trimming removed 6 bases from V and 2 bases from J; junction bases left unmatched: 12. CDR3 length equals 16 residues.

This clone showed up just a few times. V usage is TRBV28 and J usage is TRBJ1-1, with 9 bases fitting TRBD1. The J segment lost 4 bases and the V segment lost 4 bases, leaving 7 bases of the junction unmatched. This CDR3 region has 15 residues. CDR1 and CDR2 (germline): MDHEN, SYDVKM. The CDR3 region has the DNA TGTGCCAGCAGTTGGACAGGGGTCGGGAGCACTGAAGCTTTCTTT. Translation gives CASSWTGVGSTEAFF. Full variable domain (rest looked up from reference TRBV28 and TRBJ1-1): DVKVTQSSRYLVKRTGEKVFLECVQDMDHENMFWYRQDPGLGLRLIYFSYDVKMKEKGDIPEGYSVSREKKERFSLILESASTNQTSMYLCASSWTGVGSTEAFFGQGTRLTVV.

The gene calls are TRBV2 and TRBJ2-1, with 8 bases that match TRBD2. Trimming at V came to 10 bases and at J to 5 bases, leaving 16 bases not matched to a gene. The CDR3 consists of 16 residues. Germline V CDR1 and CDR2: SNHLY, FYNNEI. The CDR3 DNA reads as TGTGCCACCTCTCCTCAGGGGACTAGTATCGACAATGAGCAGTTCTTC. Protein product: CATSPQGTSIDNEQFF.

The CDR3 reads CASSSSRVVYEQYF. The CDR3 nucleotides read TGTGCCAGCAGCTCGAGTCGGGTGGTGTACGAGCAGTACTTC. The chain uses TRBV7-9 and TRBJ2-7, with unresolved D. CDR1 and CDR2 from the germline V gene are SEHNR and FQNEAQ (reference sequence). The V end lost 4 bases, the J end lost 4 bases, and 14 bases lay between the germline ends. This CDR3 has 14 residues.

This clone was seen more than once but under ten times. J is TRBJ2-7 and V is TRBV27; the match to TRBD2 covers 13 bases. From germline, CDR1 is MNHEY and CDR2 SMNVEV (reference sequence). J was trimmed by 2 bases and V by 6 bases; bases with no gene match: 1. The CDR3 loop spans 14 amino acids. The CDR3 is CASRTSGRAYEQYF. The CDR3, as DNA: TGTGCCAGCAGAACTAGCGGGAGGGCCTACGAGCAGTACTTC.

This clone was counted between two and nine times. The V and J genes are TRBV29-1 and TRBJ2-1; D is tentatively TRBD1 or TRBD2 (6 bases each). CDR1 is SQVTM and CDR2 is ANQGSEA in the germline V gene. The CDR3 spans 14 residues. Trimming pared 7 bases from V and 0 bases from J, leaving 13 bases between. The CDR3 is CSAPGADSYNEQFF. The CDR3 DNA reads TGCAGCGCCCCGGGGGCGGACTCCTACAATGAGCAGTTCTTC.

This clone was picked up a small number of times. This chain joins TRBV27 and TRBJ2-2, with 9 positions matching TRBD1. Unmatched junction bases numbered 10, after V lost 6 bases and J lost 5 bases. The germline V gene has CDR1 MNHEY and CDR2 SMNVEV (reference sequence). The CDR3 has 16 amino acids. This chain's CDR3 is CASRVKGTGLTGELFF. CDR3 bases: TGTGCCAGCAGAGTTAAGGGGACAGGGCTGACCGGGGAGCTGTTTTTT.

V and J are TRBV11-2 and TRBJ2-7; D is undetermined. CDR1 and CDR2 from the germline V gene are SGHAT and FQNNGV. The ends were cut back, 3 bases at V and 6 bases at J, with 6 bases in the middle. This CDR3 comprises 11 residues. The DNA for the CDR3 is TGTGCCAGCAGCTTCGACCGCGAGCAGTACTTC. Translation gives CASSFDREQYF.

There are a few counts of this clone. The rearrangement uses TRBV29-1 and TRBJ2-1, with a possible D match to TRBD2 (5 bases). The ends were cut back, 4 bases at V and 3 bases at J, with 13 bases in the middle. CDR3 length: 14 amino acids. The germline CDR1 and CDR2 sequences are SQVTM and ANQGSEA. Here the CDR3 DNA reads TGCAGCGTTGTTCTACTAGAGATCTACAATGAGCAGTTCTTC. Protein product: CSVVLLEIYNEQFF.

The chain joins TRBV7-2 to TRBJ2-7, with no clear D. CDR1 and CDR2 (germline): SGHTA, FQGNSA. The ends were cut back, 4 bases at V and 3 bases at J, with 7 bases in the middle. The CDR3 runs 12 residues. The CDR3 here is CASSSNYYEQYF. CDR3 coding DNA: TGTGCCAGCAGCTCGAACTACTACGAGCAGTACTTC.

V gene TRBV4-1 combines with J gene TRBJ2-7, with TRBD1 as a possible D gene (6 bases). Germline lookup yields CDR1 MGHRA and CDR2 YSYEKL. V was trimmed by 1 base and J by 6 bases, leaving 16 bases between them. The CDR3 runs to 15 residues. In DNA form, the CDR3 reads TGCGCCAGCAGCCAAGGGCAGGGGCTGTCTGGCGAGCAGTACTTC. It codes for CASSQGQGLSGEQYF.

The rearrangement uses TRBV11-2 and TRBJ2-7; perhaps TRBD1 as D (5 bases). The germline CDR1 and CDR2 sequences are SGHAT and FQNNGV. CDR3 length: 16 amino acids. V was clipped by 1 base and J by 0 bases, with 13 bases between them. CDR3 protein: CASSLALQGFSYEQYF. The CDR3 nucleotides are TGTGCCAGCAGCTTAGCCTTGCAGGGATTCTCCTACGAGCAGTACTTC.

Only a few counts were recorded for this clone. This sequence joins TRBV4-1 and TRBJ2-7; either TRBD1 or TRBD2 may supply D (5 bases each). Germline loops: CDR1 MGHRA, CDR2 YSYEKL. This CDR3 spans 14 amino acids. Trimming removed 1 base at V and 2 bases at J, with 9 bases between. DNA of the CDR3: TGCGCCAGCAGCCAAGGTGGGGGTACCTACGAGCAGTACTTC. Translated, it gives CASSQGGGTYEQYF.

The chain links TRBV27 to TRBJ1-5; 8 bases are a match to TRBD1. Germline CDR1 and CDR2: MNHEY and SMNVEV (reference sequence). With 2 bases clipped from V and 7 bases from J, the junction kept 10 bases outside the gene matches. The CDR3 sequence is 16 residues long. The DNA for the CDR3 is TGTGCCAGCAGTTTAGACCCAGGGGGCGTTAGGCAGCCCCAGCATTTT. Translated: CASSLDPGGVRQPQHF.

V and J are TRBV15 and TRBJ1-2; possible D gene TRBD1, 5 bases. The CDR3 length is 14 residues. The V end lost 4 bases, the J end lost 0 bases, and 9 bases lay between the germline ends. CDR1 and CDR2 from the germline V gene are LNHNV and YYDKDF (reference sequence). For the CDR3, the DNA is TGTGCCACCAGCAACAGGAGAGCTAACTATGGCTACACCTTC. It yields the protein CATSNRRANYGYTF.

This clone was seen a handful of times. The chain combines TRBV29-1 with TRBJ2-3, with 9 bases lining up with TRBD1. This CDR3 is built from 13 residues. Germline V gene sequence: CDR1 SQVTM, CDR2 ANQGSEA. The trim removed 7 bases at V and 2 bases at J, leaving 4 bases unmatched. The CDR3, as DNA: TGCAGCGCGAGACAGGGGGACACAGATACGCAGTATTTT. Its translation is CSARQGDTDTQYF.

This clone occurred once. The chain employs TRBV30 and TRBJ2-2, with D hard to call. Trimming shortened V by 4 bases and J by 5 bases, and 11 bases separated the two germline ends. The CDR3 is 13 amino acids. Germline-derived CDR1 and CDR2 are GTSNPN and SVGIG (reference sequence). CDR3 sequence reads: CAWNRVGTGELFF. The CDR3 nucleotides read TGTGCCTGGAATAGGGTTGGGACCGGGGAGCTGTTTTTT.

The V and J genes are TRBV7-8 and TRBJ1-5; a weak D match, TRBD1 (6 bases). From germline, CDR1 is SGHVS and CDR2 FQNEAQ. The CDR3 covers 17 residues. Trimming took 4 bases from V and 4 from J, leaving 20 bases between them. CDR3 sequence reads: CASSSHRDNPLNQPQHF. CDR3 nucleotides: TGTGCCAGCAGCTCACACCGGGACAACCCCCTAAATCAGCCCCAGCATTTT.

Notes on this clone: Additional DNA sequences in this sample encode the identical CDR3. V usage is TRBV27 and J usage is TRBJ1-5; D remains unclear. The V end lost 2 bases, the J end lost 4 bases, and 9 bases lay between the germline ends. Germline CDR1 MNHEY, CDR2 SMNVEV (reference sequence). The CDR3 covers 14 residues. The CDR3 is CASSLRGGNQPQHF. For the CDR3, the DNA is TGTGCCAGCAGTTTAAGAGGTGGTAATCAGCCCCAGCATTTT.

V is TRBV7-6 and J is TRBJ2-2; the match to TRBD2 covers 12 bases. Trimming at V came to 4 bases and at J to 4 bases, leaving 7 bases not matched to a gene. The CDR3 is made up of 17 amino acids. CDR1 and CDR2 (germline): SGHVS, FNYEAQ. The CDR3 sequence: CASSSSTSGRSTGELFF. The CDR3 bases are TGTGCCAGCAGCTCTTCGACTAGCGGGAGATCCACCGGGGAGCTGTTTTTT.

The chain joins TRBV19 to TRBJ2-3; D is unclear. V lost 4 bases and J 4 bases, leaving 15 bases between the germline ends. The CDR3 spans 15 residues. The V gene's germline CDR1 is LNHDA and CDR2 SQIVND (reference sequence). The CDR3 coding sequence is TGTGCCAGTAGTAAGACGGGTAAGACCCCAGATACGCAGTATTTT. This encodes CASSKTGKTPDTQYF. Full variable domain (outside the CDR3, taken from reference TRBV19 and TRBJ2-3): DGGITQSPKYLFRKEGQNVTLSCEQNLNHDAMYWYRQDPGQGLRLIYYSQIVNDFQKGDIAEGYSVSREKKESFPLTVTSAQKNPTAFYLCASSKTGKTPDTQYFGPGTRLTVL.

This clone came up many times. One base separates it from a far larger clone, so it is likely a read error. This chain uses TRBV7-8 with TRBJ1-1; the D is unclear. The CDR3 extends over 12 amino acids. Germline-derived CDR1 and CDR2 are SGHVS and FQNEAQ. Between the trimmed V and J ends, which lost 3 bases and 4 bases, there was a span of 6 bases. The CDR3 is CASSFGTTEAFF. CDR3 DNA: TGTGCCAGCAGCTTCGGAACCACTGAAGCTTTCTTT. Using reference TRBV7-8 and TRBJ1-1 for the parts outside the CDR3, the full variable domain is GAGVSQSPRYKVAKRGQDVALRCDPISGHVSLFWYQQALGQGPEFLTYFQNEAQLDKSGLPSDRFFAERPEGSVSTLKIQRTQQEDSAVYLCASSFGTTEAFFGQGTRLTVV.

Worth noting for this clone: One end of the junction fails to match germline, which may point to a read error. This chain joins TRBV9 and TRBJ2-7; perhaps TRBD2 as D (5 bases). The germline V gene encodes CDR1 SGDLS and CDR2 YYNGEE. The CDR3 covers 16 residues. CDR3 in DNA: TGCGCCAGCAGCCAAGAACTGGTGGGGAGCTCCTACGAGCAGTACTTC. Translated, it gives CASSQELVGSSYEQYF.

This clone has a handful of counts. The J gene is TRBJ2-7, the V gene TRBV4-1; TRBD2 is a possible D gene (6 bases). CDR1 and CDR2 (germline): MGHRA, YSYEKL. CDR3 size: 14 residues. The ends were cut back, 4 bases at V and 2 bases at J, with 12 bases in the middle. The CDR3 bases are TGCGCCAGCAGCCTACGGGACTTGACCTACGAGCAGTACTTC. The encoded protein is CASSLRDLTYEQYF.

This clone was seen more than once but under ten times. The CDR3 DNA reads TGTGCCTGGAGGGGTATAGGGAGCTACGAGCAGTACTTC. This encodes CAWRGIGSYEQYF. This chain connects TRBV30 to TRBJ2-7; tentative D call: TRBD2 (5 bases). V was trimmed by 3 bases and J by 3 bases, leaving 12 bases between them. This CDR3 is 13 amino acids long. Germline V lookup: CDR1 GTSNPN, CDR2 SVGIG (reference sequence). Full variable domain (outside the CDR3, taken from reference TRBV30 and TRBJ2-7): SQTIHQWPATLVQPVGSPLSLECTVEGTSNPNLYWYRQAAGRGLQLLFYSVGIGQISSEVPQNLSASRPQDRQFILSSKKLLLSDSGFYLCAWRGIGSYEQYFGPGTRLTVT.